Listed below are T cell receptor beta chains from one sample, sequenced in a study of T cell responses to AZD1222 COVID-19 vaccine. TCRdb's table, derived via immunoSEQ multiplex PCR, lists solely in-frame clones and lacks some. The data show about 81,000 clones, 80% to 95% seen once. The source was peripheral blood, collected 28 days after the second AZD1222 dose. Receptor source: an adult who received the AZD1222 COVID-19 vaccine. Each CDR3 is given with its conserved first and last residue. D genes are given only for firm matches. Where a row states a size, it is once, few, many or the class of an expanded clone; other rows omit it.

d_gene	v_gene	j_gene	abundance	CDR3aa	CDR3nt
TRBD2	TRBV19	TRBJ2-3	NA	CASSIWLAGEGGFAQAVDDTQYF	TGTGCCAGTAGTATCTGGCTAGCGGGAGAGGGGGGGTTTGCCCAAGCAGTGGATGATACGCAGTATTTT
NA	TRBV30	TRBJ1-6	NA	CALGHGPLHF	TGTGCCCTGGGGCACGGCCCCCTCCACTTT
NA	TRBV6-5	TRBJ2-7	NA	CASSYSPVYEQYF	TGTGCCAGCAGTTACTCACCGGTGTACGAGCAGTACTTC
NA	TRBV29-1	TRBJ1-2	once	CSISRGEYGYTF	TGCAGCATCTCCCGGGGAGAATATGGCTACACCTTC
NA	TRBV7-3	TRBJ2-2	NA	CASSLDPRSTGELFF	TGTGCCAGCAGCTTAGATCCCCGGAGCACCGGGGAGCTGTTTTTT
TRBD1	TRBV27	TRBJ1-4	NA	CASSSRDRGREKLFF	TGTGCCAGCAGTTCCCGGGACAGGGGAAGGGAAAAACTGTTTTTT
TRBD2	TRBV4-2	TRBJ2-2	NA	CASSHRLAGDTGELFF	TGTGCCAGCAGTCATAGACTAGCGGGGGACACCGGGGAGCTGTTTTTT
NA	TRBV11-2	TRBJ1-5	NA	CASSLGAGGYQPQHF	TGTGCCAGCAGCTTAGGGGCAGGAGGGTATCAGCCCCAGCATTTT
NA	TRBV2	TRBJ2-7	NA	CASSSLYEQYF	TGTGCCAGCAGTAGCCTCTACGAGCAGTACTTC
TRBD2	TRBV7-3	TRBJ2-2	NA	CASSPSTSGRGPGELFF	TGTGCCAGCAGCCCGTCGACTAGCGGGAGGGGCCCCGGGGAGCTGTTTTTT
TRBD1	TRBV7-2	TRBJ1-5	NA	CASSFDRGHSNPNQPQHF	TGTGCCAGCAGCTTCGACAGGGGACATTCTAATCCCAATCAGCCCCAGCATTTT
TRBD1	TRBV6-5	TRBJ2-2	NA	CASRDRVTGELFF	TGTGCCAGCAGGGACAGGGTCACCGGGGAGCTGTTTTTT
NA	TRBV15	TRBJ2-5	NA	CATSRDPGETQYF	TGTGCCACCAGCAGAGACCCGGGAGAGACCCAGTACTTC
NA	TRBV25-1	TRBJ1-1	NA	CASSPDGYTEAFF	TGTGCCAGCAGTCCCGACGGGTACACTGAAGCTTTCTTT
NA	TRBV28	TRBJ1-2	NA	CASSSGKGNYGYTF	TGTGCCAGCAGTTCAGGGAAAGGGAACTATGGCTACACCTTC
NA	TRBV7-9	TRBJ1-4	NA	CASSLGRGPGEKLFF	TGTGCCAGCAGCTTGGGAAGGGGACCAGGCGAAAAACTGTTTTTT
NA	TRBV9	TRBJ1-6	NA	CASSVSLSSYNSPLHF	TGTGCCAGCAGCGTCAGCCTAAGCTCCTATAATTCACCCCTCCACTTT
NA	TRBV15	TRBJ1-2	NA	CATSRDWGDYGYTF	TGTGCCACCAGCAGAGATTGGGGGGACTATGGCTACACCTTC
NA	TRBV7-9	TRBJ1-5	once	CASSFSGGPNQPQHF	TGTGCCAGCAGCTTTTCGGGAGGGCCCAATCAGCCCCAGCATTTT
NA	TRBV2	TRBJ1-5	NA	CASSMGAGLGQPQHF	TGTGCCAGCAGCATGGGTGCGGGGCTGGGTCAGCCCCAGCATTTT
NA	TRBV6-4	TRBJ2-7	NA	CASSRDVGPQYEQYF	TGTGCCAGCAGTAGGGACGTCGGACCCCAATACGAGCAGTACTTC
NA	TRBV3-1/TRBV3-2	TRBJ2-7	NA	CASSQAQGHPSEQYF	TGTGCCAGCAGCCAGGCACAGGGTCATCCTTCCGAGCAGTACTTC
TRBD1	TRBV7-9	TRBJ2-2	NA	CASTETNQGAAGELFF	TGTGCCAGCACCGAAACCAATCAGGGGGCGGCCGGGGAGCTGTTTTTT
NA	TRBV7-9	TRBJ2-1	NA	CASTAEGEGRGEQFF	TGTGCCAGCACGGCGGAGGGGGAGGGCCGTGGTGAGCAGTTCTTC
TRBD2	TRBV7-2	TRBJ2-3	NA	CASSSTGGSDTQYF	TGTGCCAGCAGCTCGACGGGAGGGTCAGATACGCAGTATTTT
NA	TRBV7-9	TRBJ2-7	few	CASSILHEQYF	TGTGCCAGCAGCATACTCCACGAGCAGTACTTC
TRBD2	TRBV27	TRBJ2-7	NA	CASRGKAGSTSYEQYF	TGTGCCAGCAGAGGAAAAGCGGGATCCACCTCCTACGAGCAGTACTTC
NA	TRBV6-5	TRBJ1-5	NA	CASSYYTSGPQHF	TGTGCCAGCAGTTACTACACCTCGGGTCCCCAGCATTTT
NA	TRBV19	TRBJ2-3	NA	CASSILAGGTDTQYF	NA
NA	TRBV5-1	TRBJ2-1	NA	CASSLAGQLAYNEQFF	TGCGCCAGCAGCTTGGCCGGACAGCTAGCCTACAATGAGCAGTTCTTC
TRBD2	TRBV19	TRBJ2-7	NA	CASSTIPGTSDYEQYF	TGTGCCAGTAGTACGATCCCCGGGACTAGCGACTACGAGCAGTACTTC
NA	TRBV21-1	TRBJ2-3	NA	CASSTIRQFGLATDTQYF	TGTGCCAGCAGCACGATCCGTCAATTCGGTTTGGCTACAGATACGCAGTATTTT
NA	TRBV28	TRBJ1-1	NA	CASSLQGSTEAFF	TGTGCCAGCAGCCTACAGGGTAGCACTGAAGCTTTCTTT
NA	TRBV7-2	TRBJ2-1	NA	CASSTQLSSGYEQFF	TGTGCCAGCAGCACCCAATTGTCAAGCGGATATGAGCAGTTCTTC
TRBD1	TRBV9	TRBJ2-7	NA	CASSGRDRGIYEQYF	TGTGCCAGCAGCGGCCGGGACAGGGGGATCTACGAGCAGTACTTC
TRBD2	TRBV9	TRBJ2-1	NA	CASSVAKGAGDTYNEQFF	TGTGCCAGCAGCGTAGCTAAAGGAGCGGGGGACACCTACAATGAGCAGTTCTTC
NA	TRBV7-8	TRBJ1-2	NA	CASSLAGPENYGYTF	TGTGCCAGCAGCTTAGCGGGTCCAGAAAACTATGGCTACACCTTC
TRBD1	TRBV2	TRBJ1-5	NA	CASSRGTVDQPQHF	TGTGCCAGCAGCCGAGGGACAGTGGATCAGCCCCAGCATTTT
NA	TRBV20-1	TRBJ1-5	NA	CSASRQVSNQPQHF	TGCAGTGCTAGTAGGCAGGTTAGCAATCAGCCCCAGCATTTT
TRBD1	TRBV28	TRBJ2-7	NA	CASSFNRGSGEQYF	TGTGCCAGCAGTTTTAACAGGGGATCAGGCGAGCAGTACTTC
TRBD1	TRBV6-5	TRBJ1-1	NA	CASSYRVFGGQTEAFF	TGTGCCAGCAGTTATCGGGTATTCGGGGGACAGACTGAAGCTTTCTTT
TRBD2	TRBV7-9	TRBJ2-2	NA	CASSFSGRAGVGELFF	TGTGCCAGCAGCTTTAGCGGGAGGGCCGGTGTCGGGGAGCTGTTTTTT
NA	TRBV5-4	TRBJ2-1	NA	CASSLEVVYNEQFF	TGTGCCAGCAGCTTGGAGGTCGTTTACAATGAGCAGTTCTTC
TRBD2	TRBV5-1	TRBJ2-5	few	CASSIGTSLPETQYF	TGCGCCAGCAGCATCGGGACTAGCCTCCCGGAGACCCAGTACTTC
NA	TRBV21-1	TRBJ2-7	NA	CASSTDWGEGYEQYF	TGTGCCAGCAGCACGGACTGGGGGGAGGGCTACGAGCAGTACTTC
NA	TRBV29-1	TRBJ1-1	NA	CSVNRYTEAFF	TGCAGCGTTAACAGGTACACTGAAGCTTTCTTT
NA	TRBV19	TRBJ2-7	NA	CASSAHGSYEQYF	TGTGCCAGTAGTGCTCACGGGAGCTACGAGCAGTACTTC
NA	TRBV6-5	TRBJ1-2	NA	CASTHGSRRHGYTF	TGTGCCAGCACCCACGGGAGCCGACGCCATGGCTACACCTTC
NA	TRBV7-9	TRBJ2-2	NA	CASRRDTGELFF	TGTGCCAGCAGGCGGGACACCGGGGAGCTGTTTTTT
TRBD2	TRBV25-1	TRBJ2-1	NA	CASSPLAGVDNEQFF	TGTGCCAGCAGCCCGCTAGCGGGAGTTGACAATGAGCAGTTCTTC
TRBD1	TRBV6-5	TRBJ1-1	NA	CASSRGQGLKAFF	TGTGCCAGCAGTAGGGGACAGGGATTGAAAGCTTTCTTT
NA	TRBV13	TRBJ1-4	once	CASSPPPGNEKLFF	TGTGCCAGCAGCCCCCCCCCGGGTAATGAAAAACTGTTTTTT